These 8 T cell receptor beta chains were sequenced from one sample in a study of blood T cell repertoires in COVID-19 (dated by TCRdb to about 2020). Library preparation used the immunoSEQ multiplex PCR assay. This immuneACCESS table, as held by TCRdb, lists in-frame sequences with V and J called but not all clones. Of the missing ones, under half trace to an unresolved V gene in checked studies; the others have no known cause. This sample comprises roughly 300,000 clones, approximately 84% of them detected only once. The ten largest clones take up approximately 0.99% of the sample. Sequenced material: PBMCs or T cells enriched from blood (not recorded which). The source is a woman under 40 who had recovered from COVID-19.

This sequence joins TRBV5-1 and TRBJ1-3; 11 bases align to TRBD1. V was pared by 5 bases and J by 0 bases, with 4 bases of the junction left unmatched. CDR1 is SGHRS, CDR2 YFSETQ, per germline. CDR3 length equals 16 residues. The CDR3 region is CASRTGTGGSGNTIYF. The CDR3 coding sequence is TGCGCCAGCAGAACCGGGACAGGGGGCTCTGGAAACACCATATATTTT.

In DNA form, the CDR3 reads TGTGCCAGCAGTTGGCAGGGGCCCCCGAGGGGCCTCCACTTT. Translation gives CASSWQGPPRGLHF. The V and J genes are TRBV6-5 and TRBJ1-6, with a weak D call TRBD1 (6 bases). V was shortened by 4 bases and J by 15 bases, with 19 bases between the two germline ends. There are 14 residues in the CDR3. Germline CDR1 MNHEY, CDR2 SVGAGI.

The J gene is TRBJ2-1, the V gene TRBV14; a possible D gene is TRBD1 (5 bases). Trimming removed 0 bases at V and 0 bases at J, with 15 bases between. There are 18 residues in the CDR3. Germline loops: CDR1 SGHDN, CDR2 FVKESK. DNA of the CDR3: TGTGCCAGCAGCCAAGATTTCGTGACAGAAAGCTCCTACAATGAGCAGTTCTTC. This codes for CASSQDFVTESSYNEQFF.

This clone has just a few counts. The CDR3 spells CASSHDPRGTEAFF. The CDR3 DNA reads TGTGCCAGCAGTCACGACCCCCGAGGCACTGAAGCTTTCTTT. The gene calls are TRBV27 and TRBJ1-1, with D uncertain. Trimming cost V 5 bases and J 4 bases, with 14 bases left between them. Germline CDR1 reads MNHEY; CDR2 reads SMNVEV (reference sequence). The CDR3 totals 14 residues.

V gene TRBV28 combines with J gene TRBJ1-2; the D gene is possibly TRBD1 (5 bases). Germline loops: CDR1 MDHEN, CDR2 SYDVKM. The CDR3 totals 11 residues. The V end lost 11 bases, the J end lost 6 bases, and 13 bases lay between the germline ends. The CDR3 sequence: CAAGRLDGYTF. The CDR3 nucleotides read TGTGCCGCGGGGCGACTGGATGGCTACACCTTC.

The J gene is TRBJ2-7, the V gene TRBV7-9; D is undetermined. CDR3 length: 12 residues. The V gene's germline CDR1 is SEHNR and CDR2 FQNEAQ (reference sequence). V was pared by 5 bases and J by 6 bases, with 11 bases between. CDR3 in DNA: TGTGCCAGCAGCCTGGGTGGAGCCGAGCAGTACTTC. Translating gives CASSLGGAEQYF.

The CDR3 coding sequence is TGTGCCACCAGCATCCGGACAGGGGGCAATCAGCCCCAGCATTTT. Encoded protein: CATSIRTGGNQPQHF. The chain joins TRBV15 to TRBJ1-5; TRBD1 matches 9 bases. V lost 4 bases to trimming and J lost 2 bases; unmatched junction nucleotides: 3. Germline lookup yields CDR1 LNHNV and CDR2 YYDKDF (reference sequence). CDR3 length equals 15 residues.

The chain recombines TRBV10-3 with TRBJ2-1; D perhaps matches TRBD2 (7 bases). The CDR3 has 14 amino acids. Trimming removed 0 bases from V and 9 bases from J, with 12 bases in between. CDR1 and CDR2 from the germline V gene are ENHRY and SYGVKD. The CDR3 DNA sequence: TGTGCCATCAGTGAGTCTAGGGGGGGTAGTGAGCAGTTCTTC. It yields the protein CAISESRGGSEQFF.